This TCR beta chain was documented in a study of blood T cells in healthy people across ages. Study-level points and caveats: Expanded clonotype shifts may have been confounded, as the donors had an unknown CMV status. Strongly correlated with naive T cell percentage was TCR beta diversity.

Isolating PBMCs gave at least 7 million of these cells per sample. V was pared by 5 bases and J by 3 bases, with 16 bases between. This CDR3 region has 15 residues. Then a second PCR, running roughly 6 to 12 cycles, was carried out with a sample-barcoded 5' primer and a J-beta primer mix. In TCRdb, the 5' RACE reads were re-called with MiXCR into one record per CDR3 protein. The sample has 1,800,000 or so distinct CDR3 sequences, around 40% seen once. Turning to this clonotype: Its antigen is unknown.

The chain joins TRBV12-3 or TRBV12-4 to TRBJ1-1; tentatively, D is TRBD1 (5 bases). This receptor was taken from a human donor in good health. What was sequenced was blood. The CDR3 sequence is CASSKYGGMDTEAFF. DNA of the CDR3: TGTGCCAGCAGTAAATACGGGGGGATGGACACTGAAGCTTTCTTT.